This TCR beta chain was documented in a study of blood T cell repertoires in COVID-19. Study background: The samples span acute and convalescent COVID-19 from the United States, Italy and Spain. The cDNA or gDNA used as material had been derived from T cells, B-cell-depleted T cells, or PBMCs.

The V gene lost 1 base and the J gene lost 0 bases, with 16 bases spanning the gap. CDR3 length: 18 amino acids. Germline lookup yields CDR1 SGHVS and CDR2 FQNEAQ. Authors' methods: Nucleated cell number was recorded as an estimate derived from reference gene primer amplification. Generated by immunoSEQ multiplex PCR, the TCRdb table keeps only in-frame clones and is missing some. The V and J calls and clone size are taken from that table; D and trimming were inferred from the DNA. This table has under 250,000 clones, approximately 83% appearing once. This receptor was obtained from a human donor in a cohort sampled during active COVID-19. The J gene is TRBJ1-3, the V gene TRBV7-8; D is unresolved. Sequenced material: peripheral blood. CDR3 in amino acids: CASSLDPTDTSSGNTIYF. The CDR3 DNA reads as TGTGCCAGCAGCTTAGACCCTACAGATACGAGCTCTGGAAACACCATATATTTT.